A selection of T cell receptor beta chains follows, all from one sample in a study of cytomegalovirus exposure and HLA in healthy donors. Here immunoSEQ multiplex PCR was the method, and the copy in TCRdb shows in-frame clones only, minus some. Found here are approximately 160,000 clones, roughly four fifths of them singletons; the top ten hold 2.5% to 3%. The sequencing input was PBMCs. These receptors were taken from a woman aged 45-60 years in good health and CMV-seropositive. CDR3s include the opening cysteine and the closing phenylalanine or tryptophan. Each record gives: D gene, clone size, J gene, V gene, CDR3 DNA, CDR3 protein. A D gene is named only where the DNA matches it firmly. The listing skips clone size in some rows; elsewhere it reads once, few, many or a size class.

TRBD1	few	TRBJ1-2	TRBV10-3	TGTGCCACGCGGACAGGATCGGTCTATGGCTACACCTTC	CATRTGSVYGYTF
TRBD1	-	TRBJ2-1	TRBV4-1	TGCGCCAGCAGCCAACCGACCGGGACAGGGTCCTACAATGAGCAGTTCTTC	CASSQPTGTGSYNEQFF
-	-	TRBJ1-2	TRBV6-5	TGTGCCAGCAGAGACAGTACGATCCCCTACACCTTC	CASRDSTIPYTF
TRBD2	-	TRBJ2-5	TRBV5-1	TGCGCCAGCAGCTTGGGGACTAGCGGGGGGCGTAGAGAGACCCAGTACTTC	CASSLGTSGGRRETQYF
-	once	TRBJ1-1	TRBV10-3	TGTGCCATCAGTGAGCCGACGGCAGGGGAGAACACTGAAGCTTTCTTT	CAISEPTAGENTEAFF
-	once	TRBJ1-2	TRBV6-1	TGTGCCAGCAGTGGGCAGGGGTATGGCTACACCTTC	CASSGQGYGYTF
TRBD1	-	TRBJ2-3	TRBV11-1	TGTGCCAGCAGCCGGACAGGTGCAGTAGATACGCAGTATTTT	CASSRTGAVDTQYF
-	-	TRBJ2-1	TRBV6-5	TGTGCCAGCAGTTACTCGATCGGACATATTTTCAATGAGCAGTTCTTC	CASSYSIGHIFNEQFF
-	-	TRBJ2-7	TRBV27	TGTGCCAGCAGCCTTTTTGGGACTCAGGACTATGAGCAGTACTTC	CASSLFGTQDYEQYF
-	-	TRBJ1-6	TRBV4-2	TGTGCCAGCAGCCAAGAGGGGGGAAGCTCCTATAATTCACCCCTCCACTTT	CASSQEGGSSYNSPLHF
-	-	TRBJ2-1	TRBV9	TGTGCCAGCAGCCCAGGAGGCAGCCGTAGAGAGCAGTTCTTC	CASSPGGSRREQFF
-	few	TRBJ2-1	TRBV5-1	TGCGCCAGCAGCTTGGACCCGGGGTACAGCTCCTACAATGAGCAGTTCTTC	CASSLDPGYSSYNEQFF
-	once	TRBJ1-2	TRBV5-6	TGTGCCAGCAGCGGCGGGATGGAATATGGCTACACCTTC	CASSGGMEYGYTF
-	-	TRBJ1-1	TRBV6-5	TGTGCCAGCAGTCCTCCTCGGGGGAGCACTGAAGCTTTCTTT	CASSPPRGSTEAFF
-	once	TRBJ2-1	TRBV19	TGTGCCAGTAGTATAGATAGAAGCGAGCAGTTCTTC	CASSIDRSEQFF
-	-	TRBJ2-1	TRBV5-1	TGCGCCAGCAGCCTGGACCCGGACAATGAGCAGTTCTTC	CASSLDPDNEQFF
-	-	TRBJ1-1	TRBV5-6	TGTGCCAGCAGCTTGACAGGTTACACTGAAGCTTTCTTT	CASSLTGYTEAFF
TRBD2	few	TRBJ2-3	TRBV25-1	TGTGCCAGCAGTGGCGGGGGAGCTACGCAGTATTTT	CASSGGGATQYF
-	-	TRBJ2-3	TRBV19	TGTGCCAGTAGTATGGGGGGGGCATGGGCAGCAGATACGCAGTATTTT	CASSMGGAWAADTQYF
TRBD2	-	TRBJ2-3	TRBV5-4	TGTGCCAGCAGCTTTGGACTAGCGGGGACAGATACGCAGTATTTT	CASSFGLAGTDTQYF
-	-	TRBJ2-2	TRBV10-2	TGCGCCAGCAAGAGCGCAGGGGGGTTGACCGGGGAGCTGTTTTTT	CASKSAGGLTGELFF
TRBD1	-	TRBJ2-7	TRBV5-6	TGTGCCAGCAGCTCCCGGGACAGGGACCACGAGCAGTACTTC	CASSSRDRDHEQYF
TRBD1	-	TRBJ2-5	TRBV5-5	TGTGCCAGCAGCTTTGGACAGGGGAGCGAGACCCAGTACTTC	CASSFGQGSETQYF
TRBD2	-	TRBJ2-5	TRBV15	TGTGCCACCAGCAGAGAACTTAGACTAGCGGGGCAACAAGAGACCCAGTACTTC	CATSRELRLAGQQETQYF